This TCR beta chain was identified in a study of OX40 agonist ivuxolimab in advanced cancers. Germline V gene sequence: CDR1 MNHNS, CDR2 SASEGT. The V segment lost 0 bases and the J segment 5 bases; nucleotides outside the gene matches: 12. CDR3 length: 17 residues. The method was immunoSEQ multiplex PCR; TCRdb's version includes in-frame clones alone and lacks a portion of them. The sample lists roughly 35,000 clones, less than 80% occurring once. The chain joins TRBV6-1 to TRBJ2-7, with 8 positions matching TRBD1. The sample consisted of CD4+ or CD8+ T cells sorted from blood, taken in a trial of the OX40 agonist ivuxolimab. The source is an adult with an advanced solid tumor such as melanoma, head and neck, liver or kidney cancer. The CDR3 nucleotides are TGTGCCAGCAGTGAAGCTAGAGTGACAGGGGCGATGGACGAGCAGTACTTC. Translating gives CASSEARVTGAMDEQYF.